These 22 T cell receptor beta chains originate from one sample sequenced in a study of shared clonotypes between healthy human individuals. Profiling relied on immunoSEQ multiplex PCR, and the TCRdb table lists in-frame clones only, not all of them. Of some 2,500,000 clones in the sample, about 90% are singletons; the top ten hold 0.3% to 0.4%. The sequencing input was naive CD4+ T cells from PBMCs. As for subset: CD45RA+ positively selected. These receptors all come from a man between 18 and 35 years old in good health. Some clones in this sample may be carry-over from other donors' samples.

The rearrangement links TRBV5-5 to TRBJ2-7, with 7 bases fitting TRBD2. Germline trimming cut 2 bases from V and 3 bases from J; bases unmatched to any gene: 5. The CDR3 has 14 amino acids. CDR1 is SGHKS and CDR2 is YYEKEE in the germline V gene (reference sequence). CDR3 residues: CASSLAGRNYEQYF. CDR3 DNA: TGTGCCAGCAGCTTAGCGGGGCGAAACTACGAGCAGTACTTC.

The rearrangement uses TRBV12-5 and TRBJ2-1; TRBD2 matches at 8 bases. Germline CDR1 and CDR2: LGHNT and FRNRAP. The V gene end was trimmed by 3 bases and the J gene end by 4 bases; junction bases not matched to a gene: 8. This CDR3 is 16 amino acids long. CDR3 in amino acids: CASGFRTGGVYNEQFF. Here the CDR3 DNA reads TGTGCTAGTGGTTTCCGAACGGGAGGGGTATACAATGAGCAGTTCTTC. Full variable domain (missing parts from reference TRBV12-5 and TRBJ2-1): DARVTQTPRHKVTEMGQEVTMRCQPILGHNTVFWYRQTMMQGLELLAYFRNRAPLDDSGMPKDRFSAEMPDATLATLKIQPSEPRDSAVYFCASGFRTGGVYNEQFFGPGTRLTVL.

The chain links TRBV9 to TRBJ2-2, with 10 nucleotides matching TRBD1. V shed 0 bases, J shed 0 bases, and the junction held 2 bases outside the gene matches. The CDR3 totals 17 residues. CDR1 SGDLS and CDR2 YYNGEE come from the germline V gene. CDR3 protein: CASSVVGQGANTGELFF. The CDR3 DNA is TGTGCCAGCAGCGTAGTAGGACAGGGGGCGAACACCGGGGAGCTGTTTTTT.

The chain has TRBV28 and TRBJ2-2, with D possibly being TRBD1 (6 bases). CDR1 is MDHEN and CDR2 is SYDVKM in the germline V gene. Trimming cost V 6 bases and J 6 bases, with 17 bases left between them. The CDR3 length is 15 residues. The CDR3, as DNA: TGTGCCAGCAGCCGAGGGGCAGGGGTGCCCGGGGAGCTGTTTTTT. It is translated as CASSRGAGVPGELFF.

This chain connects TRBV28 to TRBJ2-7; no definite D call. Germline assignment: CDR1 MDHEN and CDR2 SYDVKM. V gave up 3 bases and J gave up 0 bases, with 12 bases separating them. The CDR3 has 15 amino acids. The CDR3 nucleotides read TGTGCCAGCAGTTTCCCCCAATTTAGCTCCTACGAGCAGTACTTC. Translating it yields CASSFPQFSSYEQYF.

The chain has TRBV7-9 and TRBJ2-1; D gene unclear. Trimming pared 2 bases from V and 4 bases from J, leaving 3 bases between. The CDR3 totals 12 residues. CDR1 and CDR2 from the germline V gene are SEHNR and FQNEAQ (reference sequence). The CDR3 region is CASSLHYNEQFF. The CDR3 coding sequence is TGTGCCAGCAGCTTACATTACAATGAGCAGTTCTTC.

The chain combines TRBV28 with TRBJ2-1, with 10 bases lining up with TRBD2. Germline lookup yields CDR1 MDHEN and CDR2 SYDVKM. CDR3 size: 17 residues. After removal of 5 bases from V and 8 bases from J, the junction contained 15 bases not matched to a gene. The DNA for the CDR3 is TGTGCCAGCAGTGCAGCGAATGGAGCGGGAGGGGGGGATGAGCAGTTCTTC. It is translated as CASSAANGAGGGDEQFF. Together with reference TRBV28 and TRBJ2-1, the CDR3 gives the full variable domain: DVKVTQSSRYLVKRTGEKVFLECVQDMDHENMFWYRQDPGLGLRLIYFSYDVKMKEKGDIPEGYSVSREKKERFSLILESASTNQTSMYLCASSAANGAGGGDEQFFGPGTRLTVL.

The gene calls are TRBV25-1 and TRBJ2-7, with D possibly TRBD2 on 5 matching bases. Germline values: CDR1 MGHDK, CDR2 SYGVNS. Trimming stripped 6 bases from V and 4 bases from J, with 13 bases between. The CDR3 consists of 13 residues. The CDR3 loop is CASRIGGQYEQYF. CDR3 bases: TGTGCCAGCAGAATCGGCGGGCAATACGAGCAGTACTTC.

The chain combines TRBV4-2 with TRBJ1-2; D is unresolved. Germline V CDR1 and CDR2: LGHNA, YNFKEQ. V was clipped by 0 bases and J by 4 bases, with 12 bases between them. This CDR3 is built from 15 residues. CDR3 amino acids: CASSQDRQKFYGYTF. CDR3 coding DNA: TGTGCCAGCAGCCAAGATCGGCAGAAGTTCTATGGCTACACCTTC.

This clone was seen just once. The V and J genes are TRBV2 and TRBJ2-7, with D perhaps TRBD1 (6 bases). This CDR3 is 12 amino acids long. V was clipped by 7 bases and J by 0 bases, with 7 bases between them. Germline values: CDR1 SNHLY, CDR2 FYNNEI. DNA of the CDR3: TGTGCCAGCACCAGGGGCTCCTACGAGCAGTACTTC. It is translated as CASTRGSYEQYF. The full variable domain, with the rest looked up from reference TRBV2 and TRBJ2-7, is EPEVTQTPSHQVTQMGQEVILRCVPISNHLYFYWYRQILGQKVEFLVSFYNNEISEKSEIFDDQFSVERPDGSNFTLKIRSTKLEDSAMYFCASTRGSYEQYFGPGTRLTVT.

This chain joins TRBV7-2 and TRBJ2-5, with D uncertain. Looked up from germline, CDR1 is SGHTA and CDR2 is FQGNSA. The CDR3 is 15 residues long. V gave up 3 bases and J gave up 4 bases, with 15 bases separating them. The CDR3 region is CASSFSSRIRETQYF. The CDR3 DNA reads as TGTGCCAGCAGCTTCTCCTCTAGGATTCGAGAGACCCAGTACTTC.

V and J are TRBV28 and TRBJ1-1; D call uncertain. Per the germline V gene, CDR1 is MDHEN and CDR2 is SYDVKM. Trimming left V 4 bases short and J 4 bases short, with 13 bases between. CDR3 length: 14 residues. The CDR3 reads CASSWTGKGTEAFF. The CDR3, as DNA: TGTGCCAGCAGTTGGACGGGGAAGGGCACTGAAGCTTTCTTT.

The V call is TRBV10-3, the J call TRBJ2-5; the match to TRBD2 covers 11 bases. The CDR3 covers 15 residues. Germline V gene lookup returns CDR1 ENHRY and CDR2 SYGVKD. V lost 9 bases and J lost 4; bases outside the gene matches: 10. The CDR3 bases are TGTGCCATAGGATTAGCGGGAGGGCCGGGAGAGACCCAGTACTTC. It translates to CAIGLAGGPGETQYF.

The V call is TRBV5-4, the J call TRBJ2-5; D uncertain. V lost 1 base and J lost 3, with 10 bases in between. The CDR3 totals 14 residues. Germline values: CDR1 SGHNT, CDR2 YYREEE (reference sequence). The CDR3 DNA reads as TGTGCCAGCAGCTTGTGGCAGATCGAAGAGACCCAGTACTTC. Its protein product is CASSLWQIEETQYF.

In regard to this clone: The same CDR3 arises from other DNA sequences in this sample as well. V gene TRBV15 combines with J gene TRBJ2-6; unclear D gene. Germline CDR1 and CDR2: LNHNV and YYDKDF (reference sequence). The CDR3 spans 15 residues. V lost 1 base and J lost 1, with 5 bases in between. This CDR3 reads CATSRGSSGANVLTF. The CDR3 DNA is TGTGCCACCAGCAGAGGCAGTTCTGGGGCCAACGTCCTGACTTTC.

V and J are TRBV2 and TRBJ1-2; D not resolved. Trimming shortened V by 6 bases and J by 14 bases, and 19 bases separated the two germline ends. This CDR3 is 12 amino acids long. Germline lookup yields CDR1 SNHLY and CDR2 FYNNEI. The CDR3, as DNA: TGTGCCAGCAGGGAGCCCAGCGTATACTATACCTTC. Its translation: CASREPSVYYTF. The entire variable domain, with the rest obtained from reference TRBV2 and TRBJ1-2, is as follows: EPEVTQTPSHQVTQMGQEVILRCVPISNHLYFYWYRQILGQKVEFLVSFYNNEISEKSEIFDDQFSVERPDGSNFTLKIRSTKLEDSAMYFCASREPSVYYTFGSGTRLTVV.

This clone was seen a handful of times. The chain combines TRBV7-6 with TRBJ2-1; D is possibly TRBD1 (6 bases). CDR3 length equals 15 residues. Per the germline V gene, CDR1 is SGHVS and CDR2 is FNYEAQ. V shed 3 bases and J shed 10 bases, with 19 bases lying between them. The CDR3 here is CASSFGASGESEQFF. CDR3 nucleotide sequence: TGTGCCAGCAGCTTCGGGGCCTCAGGGGAATCAGAGCAGTTCTTC.

The chain is built from TRBV5-5 and TRBJ1-5; D is undetermined. The CDR3 has 13 amino acids. The ends were cut back, 4 bases at V and 3 bases at J, with 8 bases in the middle. Germline lookup yields CDR1 SGHKS and CDR2 YYEKEE (reference sequence). CDR3 DNA sequence: TGTGCCAGCAGCCTGGGATACAATCAGCCCCAGCATTTT. Its translation is CASSLGYNQPQHF. Full variable domain (outside the CDR3, taken from reference TRBV5-5 and TRBJ1-5): DAGVTQSPTHLIKTRGQQVTLRCSPISGHKSVSWYQQVLGQGPQFIFQYYEKEERGRGNFPDRFSARQFPNYSSELNVNALLLGDSALYLCASSLGYNQPQHFGDGTRLSIL.

The genes are TRBV6-5 and TRBJ1-2, with D tentatively TRBD1 (6 bases). Trimming pared 8 bases from V and 0 bases from J, leaving 16 bases between. The CDR3 runs to 15 residues. Germline values: CDR1 MNHEY, CDR2 SVGAGI. CDR3 DNA sequence: TGTGCCAGCCATGCCGGGACACTAGCTAACTATGGCTACACCTTC. Translation gives CASHAGTLANYGYTF.

This clone is a singleton in its sample. The genes are TRBV7-8 and TRBJ2-7, with TRBD1 matching 7 bases. Germline V CDR1 and CDR2: SGHVS, FQNEAQ. This CDR3 is built from 14 residues. The junction had 4 bases not matched to a gene; V was cut back by 1 base and J by 4 bases. The CDR3 DNA reads TGTGCCAGCAGCTTAGGTGACAGGGTGTACGAGCAGTACTTC. Protein sequence: CASSLGDRVYEQYF. Together with reference TRBV7-8 and TRBJ2-7, the CDR3 gives the full variable domain: GAGVSQSPRYKVAKRGQDVALRCDPISGHVSLFWYQQALGQGPEFLTYFQNEAQLDKSGLPSDRFFAERPEGSVSTLKIQRTQQEDSAVYLCASSLGDRVYEQYFGPGTRLTVT.

The chain carries TRBV19 and TRBJ1-2; D gene ambiguous. Germline CDR1 and CDR2: LNHDA and SQIVND (reference sequence). This CDR3 has 13 residues. Trimming pared 0 bases from V and 7 bases from J, leaving 9 bases between. This CDR3 is CASSIEEGGGYTF. CDR3 in DNA: TGTGCCAGTAGTATAGAGGAGGGCGGTGGCTACACCTTC.

The CDR3 DNA sequence: TGTGCCACCGCCCTAGGGGGGGACAGTACCTACGAGCAGTACTTC. Amino acids: CATALGGDSTYEQYF. This sequence joins TRBV6-6 and TRBJ2-7, with D perhaps matching TRBD1 or TRBD2 (7 bases each). The ends were cut back, 10 bases at V and 2 bases at J, with 21 bases in the middle. The V gene's germline CDR1 is MNHNY and CDR2 SVGAGI (reference sequence). The CDR3 length is 15 residues.